This T cell receptor beta chain was observed in a study of identical twins. Only healthy Caucasians were included as donors. This clonotype was counted between two and nine times. The antigen remains unidentified. One end of the junction is discordant with germline, which a read error may explain. Study-wide findings and caveats: Out-of-frame alpha sequences that twins shared showed excess low generation probability. Sharing of beta out-of-frame sequences by twins showed a weaker excess.

The CDR3 is 14 amino acids. The germline gives CDR1 MDHEN, CDR2 SYDVKM. A universal primer site was incorporated via template switching, and the cDNA contained unique molecular identifiers. One entry per CDR3 protein results from TCRdb running MiXCR on the 5' RACE reads. The repertoire consists of approximately 280,000 distinct CDR3 sequences, with under 9% occurring once and the leading ten covering 2% to 2.5%. These sequences were also reported in another study, on yellow fever vaccine responses in identical twins.

Sample: memory (CD45RO+) T cells sorted from blood. The receptor was isolated from a woman aged 18-35 years in good health. The chain recombines TRBV28 with TRBJ1-2; D is possibly TRBD1 (5 bases). The CDR3 sequence is CASTLIGTAIGYTF. In nucleotides, the CDR3 is TGTGCCAGCACTTTAATCGGGACTGCTATCGGCTACACCTTC.